This is a list of T cell receptor beta chains from one sample in a study of blood T cell repertoires in COVID-19. Data came from immunoSEQ multiplex PCR; TCRdb stores just in-frame clones and leaves some out. The sample records about 140,000 clones, 75% to 90% being singletons. The sample comprised peripheral blood. The receptors were sampled from a human donor in a cohort sampled during active COVID-19. The CDR3 runs from the conserved cysteine through the conserved F or W. D genes are given only for firm matches. Some rows have no size entry. The others give once, few or many, or a class for an expanded clone.

clone_size | d_call | j_call | v_call | cdr3_aa | cdr3_nt
- | TRBD2 | TRBJ2-1 | TRBV10-3 | CAISEGLAGANEQFF | TGTGCCATCAGTGAGGGACTAGCGGGAGCCAATGAGCAGTTCTTC
- | - | TRBJ1-4 | TRBV19 | CASSIRGYEEKLFF | TGTGCCAGTAGTATACGGGGGTATGAAGAAAAACTGTTTTTT
- | TRBD2 | TRBJ2-1 | TRBV7-3 | CASSFGTSPVNEQFF | TGTGCCAGCAGCTTTGGGACTAGTCCTGTCAATGAGCAGTTCTTC
- | TRBD1 | TRBJ1-4 | TRBV5-4 | CASSQSGQGATNEKLFF | TGTGCCAGCAGCCAATCAGGACAGGGAGCAACTAATGAAAAACTGTTTTTT
- | - | TRBJ1-1 | TRBV6-5 | CASSSQGGAGTEAFF | TGTGCCAGCAGTTCCCAGGGCGGCGCCGGCACTGAAGCTTTCTTT
- | TRBD1 | TRBJ1-2 | TRBV7-9 | CASSLGTGVYGYTF | TGTGCCAGCAGTTTAGGGACAGGGGTCTATGGCTACACCTTC
once | TRBD1 | TRBJ1-1 | TRBV6-5 | CASSPTGQPNTEAFF | TGTGCCAGCAGTCCAACGGGACAGCCGAACACTGAAGCTTTCTTT
few | TRBD1 | TRBJ2-1 | TRBV10-3 | CATQFDRASYNEQFF | TGTGCCACCCAGTTCGACAGGGCCTCCTACAATGAGCAGTTCTTC
- | TRBD1 | TRBJ1-2 | TRBV27 | CASSSTGTGSSGYTF | TGTGCCAGCAGTTCCACCGGGACAGGGAGTAGTGGCTACACCTTC
- | - | TRBJ1-3 | TRBV3-1/TRBV3-2 | CASKGPSGNTIYF | TGTGCCAGCAAGGGGCCCTCTGGAAACACCATATATTTT
- | TRBD1 | TRBJ2-2 | TRBV7-2 | CASSLTGGTGELFF | TGTGCCAGCAGCTTGACAGGGGGCACGGGGGAGCTGTTTTTT
- | TRBD2 | TRBJ2-5 | TRBV7-8 | CASSPGGVHETQYF | TGTGCCAGCAGCCCCGGGGGGGTTCACGAGACCCAGTACTTC
- | - | TRBJ1-2 | TRBV9 | CASSPMGQTYGYTF | TGTGCCAGCAGCCCCATGGGGCAGACCTATGGCTACACCTTC
- | TRBD1 | TRBJ2-1 | TRBV7-9 | CASSARLGQGKNEQFF | TGTGCCAGCAGCGCCAGGTTGGGACAGGGGAAGAATGAGCAGTTCTTC
once | TRBD1 | TRBJ1-2 | TRBV9 | CASSGTGGFGYTF | TGTGCCAGCAGCGGAACAGGGGGCTTTGGCTACACCTTC
- | - | TRBJ2-5 | TRBV7-6 | CASSSRTESVGTQYF | TGTGCCAGCAGCTCCCGGACTGAAAGTGTGGGGACCCAGTACTTC
many | TRBD1 | TRBJ1-2 | TRBV2 | CASRPGQNYGYTF | TGTGCCAGCAGACCGGGACAGAACTATGGCTACACCTTC
- | TRBD1 | TRBJ2-5 | TRBV6-5 | CASSWGQGLAETQYF | TGTGCCAGCAGTTGGGGACAGGGCTTAGCGGAGACCCAGTACTTC
- | - | TRBJ2-5 | TRBV29-1 | CSVGQAETQYF | TGCAGCGTTGGACAGGCAGAGACCCAGTACTTC
- | - | TRBJ2-3 | TRBV11-3 | CASSLDLGGTQYF | TGTGCCAGCAGCTTAGATCTCGGAGGTACGCAGTATTTT
- | TRBD2 | TRBJ2-1 | TRBV6-4 | CASSVVAGFYNEQFF | TGTGCCAGCAGTGTAGTAGCGGGATTCTACAATGAGCAGTTCTTC
once | TRBD1 | TRBJ2-1 | TRBV2 | CASSGGRGSSYNEQFF | TGTGCCAGCAGTGGCGGCAGGGGGAGCTCCTACAATGAGCAGTTCTTC
- | TRBD2 | TRBJ2-1 | TRBV7-2 | CASSLSAGGLEQFF | TGTGCCAGCAGCTTATCGGCGGGAGGGCTTGAGCAGTTCTTC
- | - | TRBJ1-1 | TRBV18 | CASSPFGQKSLNTEAFF | TGTGCCAGCTCACCATTTGGACAGAAGAGTTTGAACACTGAAGCTTTCTTT
- | TRBD2 | TRBJ2-1 | TRBV19 | CASPSGGPFF | TGTGCCAGCCCGTCGGGAGGCCCGTTCTTC
- | - | TRBJ1-2 | TRBV9 | CASSVASTSIYGYTF | TGTGCCAGCAGCGTAGCGAGTACCTCGATCTATGGCTACACCTTC
- | TRBD2 | TRBJ2-1 | TRBV19 | CASSIIAGGQMFF | TGTGCCAGTAGTATAATTGCGGGAGGACAAATGTTCTTC
- | TRBD2 | TRBJ2-7 | TRBV3-1/TRBV3-2 | CASSQGGAGDEQYF | TGTGCCAGCAGCCAAGGCGGAGCGGGGGACGAGCAGTACTTC
once | TRBD1 | TRBJ2-5 | TRBV6-5 | CASSYQTTGGETQYF | TGTGCCAGCAGTTACCAAACGACAGGGGGAGAGACCCAGTACTTC
once | TRBD1 | TRBJ2-7 | TRBV11-2 | CASSRDREDEQYF | TGTGCCAGCAGCCGGGACAGGGAAGACGAGCAGTACTTC
- | - | TRBJ2-1 | TRBV6-6 | CASSLASRGGDEQFF | TGTGCCAGCAGTTTGGCTAGCAGAGGTGGTGATGAGCAGTTCTTC
- | - | TRBJ2-1 | TRBV9 | CASSVVPLGEQFF | TGTGCCAGCAGCGTAGTCCCACTAGGTGAGCAGTTCTTC
- | - | TRBJ2-1 | TRBV25-1 | CASTAALGSYNEQFF | TGTGCCAGCACCGCGGCCCTCGGGTCCTACAATGAGCAGTTCTTC
- | - | TRBJ2-1 | TRBV7-9 | CASSLVLALGEQFF | TGTGCCAGCAGCTTAGTTTTGGCCCTCGGGGAGCAGTTCTTC
- | - | TRBJ1-5 | TRBV5-1 | CASSLAPGDQPQHF | TGCGCCAGCAGCTTGGCCCCAGGGGATCAGCCCCAGCATTTT
- | TRBD1 | TRBJ1-2 | TRBV4-1 | CASSQDAGGANYGYTF | TGCGCCAGCAGCCAAGACGCAGGGGGAGCTAACTATGGCTACACCTTC
- | TRBD2 | TRBJ2-5 | TRBV5-1 | CASSLSVGGIETQYF | TGCGCCAGCAGCTTGAGTGTCGGGGGGATAGAGACCCAGTACTTC
- | - | TRBJ2-1 | TRBV6-2/TRBV6-3 | CASSPHGGGTDEQFF | TGTGCCAGCAGTCCCCATGGTGGGGGGACGGATGAGCAGTTCTTC
- | - | TRBJ2-5 | TRBV5-6 | CASSLGAGEKETQYF | TGTGCCAGCAGCTTAGGGGCAGGGGAAAAAGAGACCCAGTACTTC
- | - | TRBJ1-4 | TRBV27 | CATREAGANEKLFF | TGTGCCACTCGAGAGGCAGGGGCTAATGAAAAACTGTTTTTT
once | TRBD2 | TRBJ2-5 | TRBV19 | CASADSGGSFETQYF | TGTGCCAGTGCCGATAGCGGGGGGTCCTTTGAGACCCAGTACTTC
few | TRBD2 | TRBJ2-7 | TRBV7-2 | CASKGGSLDEQYF | TGTGCCAGCAAGGGAGGGTCCCTAGACGAGCAGTACTTC
- | - | TRBJ2-3 | TRBV5-1 | CASSRGDITDTQYF | TGCGCCAGCAGCCGGGGGGACATCACAGATACGCAGTATTTT
- | - | TRBJ2-3 | TRBV7-3 | CASSEQGGASDTQYF | TGTGCCAGCAGCGAGCAAGGGGGGGCTTCGGATACGCAGTATTTT
- | - | TRBJ1-4 | TRBV5-3 | CARSLKRGIGEKLFF | TGTGCCAGAAGCTTGAAAAGGGGAATCGGTGAAAAACTGTTTTTT
- | - | TRBJ1-5 | TRBV19 | CASSIGDNRNQPQHF | TGTGCCAGTAGTATCGGGGACAATCGCAATCAGCCCCAGCATTTT
- | - | TRBJ1-2 | TRBV5-8 | CASSFRDYGYTF | TGTGCCAGCAGCTTCCGGGACTATGGCTACACCTTC
- | - | TRBJ2-1 | TRBV4-3 | CASSQAAGYSYNEQFF | TGCGCCAGCAGCCAAGCTGCGGGCTACTCCTACAATGAGCAGTTCTTC
- | - | TRBJ1-5 | TRBV12-3/TRBV12-4 | CASSLNQPQHF | TGTGCCAGCAGCCTTAATCAGCCCCAGCATTTT
- | - | TRBJ1-1 | TRBV9 | CASSPSLEGMNTEAFF | TGTGCCAGCAGCCCTTCCCTGGAGGGAATGAACACTGAAGCTTTCTTT
- | - | TRBJ2-3 | TRBV29-1 | CSVLGGSTDTQYF | TGCAGCGTGCTAGGAGGGAGCACAGATACGCAGTATTTT
- | - | TRBJ1-1 | TRBV7-3 | CASSSQSNTEAFF | TGTGCCAGCAGCTCCCAGTCGAACACTGAAGCTTTCTTT
- | TRBD1 | TRBJ2-6 | TRBV2 | CASSEDRGLHSGANVLTF | TGTGCCAGCAGTGAGGACAGGGGGCTGCACTCTGGGGCCAACGTCCTGACTTTC
- | TRBD1 | TRBJ2-3 | TRBV27 | CASSLRVRGTDTQYF | TGTGCCAGCAGTTTACGAGTCAGGGGGACAGATACGCAGTATTTT
- | TRBD1 | TRBJ2-1 | TRBV13 | CASSSRQGGYNEQFF | TGTGCCAGCAGCTCTAGACAGGGGGGGTACAATGAGCAGTTCTTC